One T cell receptor (beta chain) is described in this entry. Antigen unknown. This sample is drawn from a study of tumor-infiltrating lymphocytes in primary liver carcinoma. Overall study: Patients had primary liver carcinoma treated by surgical resection. Sample counts of productive TCRbeta reads spanned roughly 3.65 to 8 million; these counts were similar across tissue types. These were node-negative, non-metastatic T1-T3 tumors of roughly 4.2 to 10 cm.

The source of the blood RNA was unsorted whole blood, and germline DNA was extracted as well. A constant-region primer served to make TCR beta cDNA from approximately 490 ng total RNA. Slightly modified ARM-PCR with three nested multiplex PCR rounds yielded TCR beta libraries. The two initial PCR rounds, around 10 cycles each, used TRBV1-TRBV30 forward and C-beta reverse primers. MiXCR, run by TCRdb on the multiplex PCR reads, gives a single entry per CDR3 protein. This sample has hundreds of thousands of distinct CDR3 sequences; around three fifths occur once, and the top ten carry more than 8.5%. Findings and caveats of the study: Each sample was bulk and unsorted; consequently, CD4+ and CD8+ repertoires were not compared.

Trimming shortened V by 2 bases and J by 5 bases, and 15 bases separated the two germline ends. The CDR3 has 14 residues. Per the germline V gene, CDR1 is GTSNPN and CDR2 is SVGIG (reference sequence). The V and J genes are TRBV30 and TRBJ1-1; possibly TRBD1 for D (6 bases). This TCR was sampled from a middle-aged man with primary liver carcinoma and hepatitis B virus infection. The sequencing sample was made of peripheral blood. The CDR3 region has the DNA TGTGCCTGGAGTATAGCAGGGGCGGGAACTGAAGCTTTCTTT. The encoded protein is CAWSIAGAGTEAFF.